This T cell receptor beta chain was identified during a study of T cells in Graves' hyperthyroidism and ophthalmopathy. General observations from the study: It was a median approximately 7.1 months before onset that the model predicted ophthalmopathy. Within blood appeared most thyroid clonotypes that had expanded above 0.001.

This clonotype was seen many times. What it binds is unknown. The V gene's germline CDR1 is SGHTA and CDR2 FQGNSA. V was pared by 5 bases and J by 2 bases, with 9 bases between. CDR3 length: 13 residues. Patients with ophthalmopathy all had a Clinical Activity Score of at least 3, a NOSPECS grade of at least 4 and duration under 3 months. Amplified TCR beta CDR3 regions derived from RNA transcripts. First-round RT-PCR with HTBI primers amplified the TCR CDR3 region. A single record per CDR3 protein comes from TCRdb applying MiXCR to the multiplex PCR reads. The sample consists of 200,000 to 300,000 distinct CDR3 sequences, more than 20% of them appearing once.

This clonotype was sampled from a woman between 40 and 50 years old with Graves' ophthalmopathy. Source material: blood. The chain is built from TRBV7-2 and TRBJ2-5; D remains ambiguous. The CDR3 loop reads CASSQTGQETQYF. The CDR3 DNA sequence: TGTGCCAGCAGCCAGACTGGGCAAGAGACCCAGTACTTC.